Shown below are 27 T cell receptor beta chains from a single sample sequenced in a study of blood T cell repertoires in COVID-19. Generated by immunoSEQ multiplex PCR, the TCRdb table keeps only in-frame clones and is missing some. This sample carries 250,000 to 300,000 clones, more than 75% of them seen once, and the ten largest clones take approximately 2%. Input material: PBMCs or T cells enriched from blood (not recorded which). The receptor set was obtained from a woman aged 60-70 years in a cohort exposed to, infected with or recovered from COVID-19 (not recorded which).

V is TRBV2 and J is TRBJ1-6; 7 bases align to TRBD1. CDR1 SNHLY and CDR2 FYNNEI come from the germline V gene. J was trimmed by 7 bases and V by 6 bases; bases with no gene match: 6. The CDR3 loop spans 14 amino acids. The CDR3 nucleotides read TGTGCCAGCAGGTCGGGGACAGTCAATTCACCCCTCCACTTT. This codes for CASRSGTVNSPLHF.

The rearrangement uses TRBV19 and TRBJ2-2, with TRBD2 matching 7 bases. J gave up 5 bases and V 5 bases, and 8 bases lay outside the gene matches. The V gene's germline CDR1 is LNHDA and CDR2 SQIVND (reference sequence). This CDR3 has 15 residues. CDR3 sequence: CASSARLAGTGELFF. CDR3 in DNA: TGTGCCAGTAGTGCCAGACTAGCAGGGACCGGGGAGCTGTTTTTT.

The chain links TRBV7-9 to TRBJ1-1, with 8 positions matching TRBD1. CDR3 length: 12 residues. With 7 bases clipped from V and 11 bases from J, the junction kept 9 bases outside the gene matches. CDR1 is SEHNR and CDR2 is FQNEAQ in the germline V gene (reference sequence). Here the CDR3 DNA reads TGTGCCAGCACCGTACCGGGACAGGAGGCTTTCTTT. It is translated as CASTVPGQEAFF.

The chain joins TRBV29-1 to TRBJ1-1; 8 nucleotides match TRBD1. Germline V gene lookup returns CDR1 SQVTM and CDR2 ANQGSEA. The CDR3 length is 11 residues. V lost 7 bases and J lost 11; bases outside the gene matches: 9. CDR3 DNA: TGCAGCGCCTTCGGACAGGGCGAGGCTTTCTTT. Translating it yields CSAFGQGEAFF.

This chain connects TRBV10-1 to TRBJ2-1; maybe TRBD1 (7 bases). Germline loops: CDR1 WNHNN, CDR2 SYGVQD (reference sequence). Trimming stripped 5 bases from V and 4 bases from J, with 9 bases between. CDR3 length: 13 residues. CDR3: CASSPGGYNEQFF. In DNA form, the CDR3 reads TGCGCCAGCAGTCCAGGGGGGTACAATGAGCAGTTCTTC.

The rearrangement links TRBV29-1 to TRBJ2-3, with 9 positions matching TRBD2. CDR1 and CDR2 (germline): SQVTM, ANQGSEA. The junction had 0 bases not matched to a gene; V was cut back by 3 bases and J by 5 bases. The CDR3 runs 12 residues. The CDR3 reads CSVDSGRDTQYF. The CDR3 nucleotides read TGCAGCGTTGATAGCGGGAGAGATACGCAGTATTTT.

The chain combines TRBV5-6 with TRBJ2-3, with TRBD2 as a possible D gene (6 bases). The germline CDR1 and CDR2 sequences are SGHDT and YYEEEE. The CDR3 runs to 14 residues. V was shortened by 2 bases and J by 0 bases, with 7 bases between the two germline ends. This CDR3 is CASSFSGSTDTQYF. The CDR3 DNA sequence: TGTGCCAGCAGCTTTAGCGGTAGCACAGATACGCAGTATTTT.

The CDR3 bases are TGTGCCAGCAGTTTATTGGGGCAGGGGCCGGGAGAGACCCAGTACTTC. Translating gives CASSLLGQGPGETQYF. This rearrangement joins TRBV27 to TRBJ2-5; the D gene is possibly TRBD1 (6 bases). This CDR3 is 16 amino acids long. Germline V gives CDR1 MNHEY, CDR2 SMNVEV (reference sequence). V shed 1 base and J shed 4 bases, with 16 bases lying between them.

The chain carries TRBV27 and TRBJ2-1; 8 positions agree with TRBD2. This CDR3 is built from 17 residues. Germline V lookup: CDR1 MNHEY, CDR2 SMNVEV (reference sequence). V trimming: 4 bases; J trimming: 3 bases; junction bases outside the gene matches: 11. In DNA form, the CDR3 reads TGTGCCAGCAGTTCCCGACGCGCGGGAGGAGACTACAATGAGCAGTTCTTC. Protein sequence: CASSSRRAGGDYNEQFF.

This clone was seen a few times. The chain recombines TRBV28 with TRBJ1-1; no clear D gene. In germline, CDR1 is MDHEN, CDR2 SYDVKM. V was shortened by 5 bases and J by 2 bases, with 18 bases between the two germline ends. This CDR3 has 16 residues. As DNA, the CDR3 is TGTGCCAGCAGTCCACCGGGAGGGAATAGCAACACTGAAGCTTTCTTT. It is translated as CASSPPGGNSNTEAFF. The whole variable domain, filled in from reference TRBV28 and TRBJ1-1, reads DVKVTQSSRYLVKRTGEKVFLECVQDMDHENMFWYRQDPGLGLRLIYFSYDVKMKEKGDIPEGYSVSREKKERFSLILESASTNQTSMYLCASSPPGGNSNTEAFFGQGTRLTVV.

This chain connects TRBV9 to TRBJ2-1; TRBD2 is a possible D gene (5 bases). Germline CDR1 reads SGDLS; CDR2 reads YYNGEE. Trimming stripped 2 bases from V and 4 bases from J, with 10 bases between. The length of the CDR3 is 14 residues. The CDR3 DNA sequence: TGTGCCAGCAGCGTTCAAGAGGGTTACAATGAGCAGTTCTTC. Residues: CASSVQEGYNEQFF.

As for this clone: Germline is not matched at one junction end, which may reflect a read error. This chain connects TRBV19 to TRBJ2-1, with 14 bases matching TRBD2. Germline CDR1 LNHDA, CDR2 SQIVND (reference sequence). The CDR3 spans 13 residues. As DNA, the CDR3 is TGTGCCAGTAGTATAGAGGGACTAGCGGGAGCGGTCTTC. Translated: CASSIEGLAGAVF.

The chain recombines TRBV10-3 with TRBJ2-7; a possible D gene is TRBD2 (5 bases). V was clipped by 0 bases and J by 3 bases, with 9 bases between them. The CDR3 is 14 residues long. Germline V gene data show CDR1 as ENHRY and CDR2 as SYGVKD. This CDR3 reads CAISESEDLYEQYF. Written as DNA, the CDR3 is TGTGCCATCAGTGAGTCGGAGGATCTCTACGAGCAGTACTTC.

The CDR3 is CATSRDFSYNEQFF. CDR3 bases: TGTGCCACCAGCAGAGATTTCAGCTACAATGAGCAGTTCTTC. This chain links TRBV15 with TRBJ2-1; D is unresolved. Germline V gene data show CDR1 as LNHNV and CDR2 as YYDKDF (reference sequence). This CDR3 has 14 amino acids. Trimming removed 0 bases at V and 3 bases at J, with 6 bases between.

V and J are TRBV7-9 and TRBJ2-1; TRBD1 agrees at 7 bases. The CDR3 is made up of 16 amino acids. J lost 5 bases, V lost 5 bases, and 12 bases had no gene match. Germline values: CDR1 SEHNR, CDR2 FQNEAQ (reference sequence). CDR3 sequence: CASSPLGAGGNNEQFF. DNA for the CDR3: TGTGCCAGCAGCCCACTTGGAGCAGGGGGAAACAATGAGCAGTTCTTC.

The chain is built from TRBV19 and TRBJ2-7; unclear D gene. The CDR3 runs 13 residues. Germline V CDR1 and CDR2: LNHDA, SQIVND (reference sequence). Trimming left V 6 bases short and J 2 bases short, with 11 bases between. CDR3 in amino acids: CASRGDGPYEQYF. The CDR3 nucleotides are TGTGCCAGTAGAGGAGACGGTCCCTACGAGCAGTACTTC.

V and J are TRBV5-4 and TRBJ2-2; perhaps TRBD2 as D (5 bases). CDR1 and CDR2 (germline): SGHNT, YYREEE (reference sequence). The germline V and J ends were trimmed by 0 bases and 6 bases, with 12 bases remaining between them. There are 15 residues in the CDR3. CDR3 region: CASSLARGKAGELFF. CDR3 DNA sequence: TGTGCCAGCAGCTTGGCCCGAGGGAAAGCCGGGGAGCTGTTTTTT.

The chain links TRBV28 to TRBJ2-7; 10 positions match TRBD1. The junction had 9 bases not matched to a gene; V was cut back by 3 bases and J by 4 bases. Looked up from germline, CDR1 is MDHEN and CDR2 is SYDVKM. The CDR3 consists of 16 residues. This chain's CDR3 is CASSFSPDRGRYEQYF. The CDR3 nucleotides read TGTGCCAGCAGTTTTTCCCCTGACAGGGGGCGATACGAGCAGTACTTC.

The rearrangement uses TRBV25-1 and TRBJ2-2, with 12 bases fitting TRBD2. The germline V gene has CDR1 MGHDK and CDR2 SYGVNS. J lost 3 bases, V lost 2 bases, and 1 base had no gene match. CDR3 length equals 16 residues. The CDR3 region is CASSEGTSGYTGELFF. CDR3 nucleotide sequence: TGTGCCAGCAGTGAAGGGACTAGCGGGTACACCGGGGAGCTGTTTTTT.

The chain carries TRBV5-1 and TRBJ2-5, with 7 bases aligning to TRBD1. J was trimmed by 4 bases and V by 2 bases; bases with no gene match: 5. The germline CDR1 and CDR2 sequences are SGHRS and YFSETQ. This CDR3 region has 14 residues. The chain's CDR3 is CASSFVDRAETQYF. The DNA of the CDR3 is TGCGCCAGCAGCTTTGTCGACAGGGCAGAGACCCAGTACTTC.

The V gene is TRBV6-6, the J gene TRBJ1-3; maybe TRBD1 (5 bases). Trimming stripped 6 bases from V and 1 base from J, with 10 bases between. There are 14 residues in the CDR3. Germline CDR1 MNHNY, CDR2 SVGAGI (reference sequence). CDR3 DNA sequence: TGTGCCAGCAGCCCCGGGGGGTCTGGAAACACCATATATTTT. It translates to CASSPGGSGNTIYF.

V and J are TRBV27 and TRBJ2-7, with TRBD2 matching over 13 bases. The junction had 12 bases not matched to a gene; V was cut back by 8 bases and J by 2 bases. CDR1 and CDR2 (germline): MNHEY, SMNVEV (reference sequence). The CDR3 is 17 residues long. The DNA of the CDR3 is TGTGCCAGCTCACCACTCGGACTAGCGGGAGTAACCTACGAGCAGTACTTC. Its translation is CASSPLGLAGVTYEQYF.

The chain links TRBV7-8 to TRBJ2-3; D perhaps matches TRBD1 (5 bases). Germline loops: CDR1 SGHVS, CDR2 FQNEAQ. Trimming took off 1 base at V and 8 bases at J, with 28 bases between the two ends. This CDR3 region has 19 residues. The CDR3 DNA follows: TGTGCCAGCAGCTTAGAATGTGAGCAGGGCAGCGCTTCTGTCTGTACGCAGTATTTT. It is translated as CASSLECEQGSASVCTQYF.

The genes are TRBV10-2 and TRBJ2-7, with 10 bases identical to TRBD1. The trim removed 5 bases at V and 6 bases at J, leaving 4 bases unmatched. Germline loops: CDR1 WSHSY, CDR2 SAAADI. The CDR3 totals 13 residues. The CDR3, as DNA: TGCGCCAGCAGTCGACAGGGGGCGAGCGAGCAGTACTTC. Encoded protein: CASSRQGASEQYF.

The chain joins TRBV4-1 to TRBJ2-3, with unresolved D. From germline, CDR1 is MGHRA and CDR2 YSYEKL. This CDR3 is 14 amino acids long. Trimming took 1 base from V and 5 from J, leaving 10 bases between them. The CDR3 sequence: CASSQVQPRDTQYF. The CDR3 nucleotides are TGCGCCAGCAGCCAAGTACAGCCCAGAGATACGCAGTATTTT.

V gene TRBV7-2 combines with J gene TRBJ2-7, with D maybe TRBD1 (6 bases). The CDR3 extends over 15 amino acids. Trimming left V 2 bases short and J 0 bases short, with 11 bases between. Germline values: CDR1 SGHTA, CDR2 FQGNSA. The CDR3 DNA reads as TGTGCCAGCAGCTTAATAGGGACAAGCTCCTACGAGCAGTACTTC. Residues: CASSLIGTSSYEQYF. Full variable domain (outside the CDR3, taken from reference TRBV7-2 and TRBJ2-7): GAGVSQSPSNKVTEKGKDVELRCDPISGHTALYWYRQSLGQGLEFLIYFQGNSAPDKSGLPSDRFSAERTGGSVSTLTIQRTQQEDSAVYLCASSLIGTSSYEQYFGPGTRLTVT.

This sequence joins TRBV7-9 and TRBJ2-2, with 9 bases identical to TRBD2. V shed 3 bases, J shed 6 bases, and the junction held 11 bases outside the gene matches. Germline CDR1 SEHNR, CDR2 FQNEAQ (reference sequence). There are 17 residues in the CDR3. The DNA of the CDR3 is TGTGCCAGCAGCTTTAGAATAGCGGGAGCTGGGTCCGGGGAGCTGTTTTTT. This sequence encodes CASSFRIAGAGSGELFF.